This TCR beta chain was obtained from a study of blood T cell repertoires in COVID-19. For the study at large: Sources were T cells, B-cell-depleted T cells, or PBMCs; the material itself was cDNA or gDNA.

Germline V gene data show CDR1 as MNHEY and CDR2 as SMNVEV (reference sequence). The CDR3 totals 14 residues. After removal of 2 bases from V and 7 bases from J, the junction contained 6 bases not matched to a gene. Here immunoSEQ multiplex PCR was the method, and the copy in TCRdb shows in-frame clones only, minus some. The sample holds about 300,000 clones; nearly 90% are singletons and the top ten take 2.5% to 3%. Cohort placement rested on clinical history that participants reported themselves. Exposed participants came across a COVID-19 case within 2 weeks before study entry. The chain is built from TRBV27 and TRBJ2-7, with 9 bases lining up with TRBD2. The TCR comes from a woman aged 50 to 60 who had been exposed to COVID-19. Input material: PBMCs or T cells enriched from blood (not recorded which). The CDR3 coding sequence is TGTGCCAGCAGTTTACGGACTAGCGTCGGTGAGCAGTACTTC. Residues: CASSLRTSVGEQYF.